This T cell receptor beta chain was sequenced in a study of control samples from healthy donors and cancer patients. CDR1 SNHLY and CDR2 FYNNEI come from the germline V gene. There are 16 residues in the CDR3. V dropped 5 bases and J dropped 3; count of bases not matched to a gene: 11. The method was immunoSEQ multiplex PCR; TCRdb's version includes in-frame clones alone and lacks a portion of them. The sample lists 55,000 to 65,000 clones; about 90% were seen once. This chain joins TRBV2 and TRBJ2-7; 9 positions agree with TRBD1. This clonotype originated in a woman in her sixties with lung cancer. Material for sequencing was PBMCs. DNA of the CDR3: TGTGCCAGCAGTAATCCAACAGGGGGCGCAGTCTACGAGCAGTACTTC. It translates to CASSNPTGGAVYEQYF. Complete variable domain (other parts from reference TRBV2 and TRBJ2-7): EPEVTQTPSHQVTQMGQEVILRCVPISNHLYFYWYRQILGQKVEFLVSFYNNEISEKSEIFDDQFSVERPDGSNFTLKIRSTKLEDSAMYFCASSNPTGGAVYEQYFGPGTRLTVT.